Given below is one TCR beta chain in context. Original analysis: The assay estimated nucleated cells by amplifying reference gene primers. Profiled with immunoSEQ multiplex PCR; TCRdb holds only in-frame clones, not every one. V, J and clone size are taken as reported in that table, and D and trimming were inferred from the DNA itself. The table lists hundreds of thousands of clones, about 90% of them singletons. The sample is drawn from a study of blood T cell repertoires in COVID-19. Study details: Collection of acute and convalescent COVID-19 samples took place in the United States, Italy and Spain. In each case, the material was cDNA or gDNA derived from T cells, B-cell-depleted T cells, or PBMCs.

This CDR3 contains 16 residues. Unmatched junction bases numbered 10, after V lost 2 bases and J lost 5 bases. Germline values: CDR1 SGHTA, CDR2 FQGNSA. This TCR derives from a young woman who had recovered from COVID-19. Material for sequencing was peripheral blood. The chain joins TRBV7-2 to TRBJ2-5; 8 positions agree with TRBD2. In DNA, the CDR3 is TGTGCCAGCAGCTTACAGGTGACTAGCGTCTCTGAGACCCAGTACTTC. This translates into CASSLQVTSVSETQYF.